The T cell receptor (beta chain) described here comes from a study of blood T cell repertoires in COVID-19. As for the study in general: Acute-phase and convalescent COVID-19 samples originated in the United States, Italy and Spain. PBMCs, B-cell-depleted T cells, or T cells were the source of the cDNA or gDNA that made up the material.

Per the original data handling: Amplification from reference gene primers served as the basis for estimated nucleated cell counts. Generated by immunoSEQ multiplex PCR, the TCRdb table keeps only in-frame clones and is missing some. Clone size and the V and J calls come from that table; the DNA yielded D and trimming. The repertoire holds about 100,000 clones, with 85% as singletons. There are 15 residues in the CDR3. V shed 2 bases, J shed 0 bases, and the junction held 1 base outside the gene matches. Germline assignment: CDR1 SGHNT and CDR2 YENEEA. Sequenced: peripheral blood. The V gene is TRBV11-3, the J gene TRBJ2-1; 7 bases map to TRBD1. The clonotype was recovered from a woman in her 70s with active or convalescent COVID-19. CDR3 in amino acids: CASSLQGDSYNEQFF. In nucleotides, the CDR3 is TGTGCCAGCAGCTTACAGGGGGACTCCTACAATGAGCAGTTCTTC.